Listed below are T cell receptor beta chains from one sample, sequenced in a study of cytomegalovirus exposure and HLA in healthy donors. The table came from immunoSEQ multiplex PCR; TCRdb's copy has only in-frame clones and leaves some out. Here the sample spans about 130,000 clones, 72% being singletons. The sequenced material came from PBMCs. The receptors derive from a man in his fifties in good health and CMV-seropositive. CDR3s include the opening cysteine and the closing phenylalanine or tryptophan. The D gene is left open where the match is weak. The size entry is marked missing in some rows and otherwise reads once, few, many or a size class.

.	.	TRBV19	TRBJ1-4	CASTGRTNEKLFF	TGTGCCAGCACAGGGCGAACTAATGAAAAACTGTTTTTT
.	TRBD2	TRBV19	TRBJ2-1	CASSSPGRAYNAQFF	TGTGCCAGTAGTAGCCCAGGGAGGGCCTACAATGCGCAGTTCTTC
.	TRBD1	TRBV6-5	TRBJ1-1	CASSTRDSLGTEAFF	TGTGCCAGCAGTACCCGGGACAGCTTGGGCACTGAAGCTTTCTTT
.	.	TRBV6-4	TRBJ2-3	CASSTGVSTDTQYF	TGTGCCAGCAGCACAGGAGTCAGCACAGATACGCAGTATTTT
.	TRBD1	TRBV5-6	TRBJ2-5	CASSFNRGLQETQYF	TGTGCCAGCAGCTTTAACAGGGGTTTACAAGAGACCCAGTACTTC
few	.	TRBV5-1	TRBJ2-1	CASSLANAGYEQFF	TGCGCCAGCAGCTTGGCCAATGCAGGGTATGAGCAGTTCTTC
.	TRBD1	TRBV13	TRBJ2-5	CASSLETNRDRYQETQYF	TGTGCCAGCAGCTTAGAGACGAACCGGGACAGATACCAAGAGACCCAGTACTTC
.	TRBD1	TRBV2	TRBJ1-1	CASKTRGHTEAFF	TGTGCCAGCAAGACCAGGGGGCACACTGAAGCTTTCTTT
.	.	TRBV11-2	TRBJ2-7	CASSQGGLIREQYF	TGTGCCAGCAGCCAGGGGGGACTTATTCGGGAGCAGTACTTC
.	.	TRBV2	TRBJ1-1	CASSFEHTARTEAFF	TGTGCCAGCAGTTTCGAGCACACAGCCCGCACTGAAGCTTTCTTT
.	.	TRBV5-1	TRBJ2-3	CASSLNLAADTQYF	TGCGCCAGCAGCTTAAATCTAGCTGCAGATACGCAGTATTTT
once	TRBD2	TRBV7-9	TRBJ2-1	CSGKIGTSGKYNEQFF	TGTTCCGGCAAAATAGGGACTAGCGGGAAATACAATGAGCAGTTCTTC
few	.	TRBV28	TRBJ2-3	CASSSGNTQYF	TGTGCCAGCAGCTCAGGAAATACGCAGTATTTT
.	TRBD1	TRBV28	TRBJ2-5	CASSANRGEGTQYF	TGTGCCAGCAGTGCCAACAGGGGCGAAGGGACCCAGTACTTC
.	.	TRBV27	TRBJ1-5	CASSLVGGNQPQHF	TGTGCCAGCAGTTTAGTCGGGGGGAATCAGCCCCAGCATTTT
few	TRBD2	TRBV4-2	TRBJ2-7	CASSHAGTSGYEQYF	TGTGCCAGCAGCCACGCCGGGACTAGCGGCTACGAGCAGTACTTC
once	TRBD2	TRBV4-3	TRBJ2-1	CASSQALAGGQGEQFF	TGCGCCAGCAGCCAAGCACTAGCGGGAGGGCAGGGTGAGCAGTTCTTC
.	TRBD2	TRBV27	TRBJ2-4	CASSAGLGLNIQYF	TGTGCCAGCAGTGCGGGACTAGGATTGAACATTCAGTACTTC
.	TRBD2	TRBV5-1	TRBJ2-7	CASSARMVGGDEQYF	TGCGCCAGCAGCGCCAGAATGGTGGGGGGGGACGAGCAGTACTTC
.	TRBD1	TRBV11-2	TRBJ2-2	CASSFLSGGANTGELFF	TGTGCCAGCAGCTTTCTCTCAGGGGGCGCGAACACCGGGGAGCTGTTTTTT
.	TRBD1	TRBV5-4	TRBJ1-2	CASSQDRNTNYGYTF	TGTGCCAGCAGCCAGGACAGGAACACTAACTATGGCTACACCTTC
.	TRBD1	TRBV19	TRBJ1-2	CASSKQGAVPGYTF	TGTGCCAGTAGTAAACAGGGGGCTGTCCCTGGCTACACCTTC
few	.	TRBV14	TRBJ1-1	CASSPRRGRNGNTEAFF	TGTGCCAGCAGCCCACGCAGGGGTAGAAATGGGAACACTGAAGCTTTCTTT
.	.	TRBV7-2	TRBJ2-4	CASSSSTVAKNIQYF	TGTGCCAGCAGCTCTTCGACAGTAGCCAAAAACATTCAGTACTTC
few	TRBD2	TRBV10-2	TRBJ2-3	CASSEWTSGSTDTQYF	TGCGCCAGCAGTGAGTGGACTAGCGGAAGCACAGATACGCAGTATTTT